The 7 T cell receptor beta chains below were found in one sample sequenced in a study of blood T cell repertoires in COVID-19. This table comes from immunoSEQ multiplex PCR, and its TCRdb copy is limited to in-frame clones, with some not included. Among about 220,000 clones listed, 70% to 85% were seen once. The sequenced sample was PBMCs or T cells enriched from blood (not recorded which). All receptors derive from an older woman who had recovered from COVID-19.

CDR3 protein: CASSPRGGEKLFF. The CDR3 DNA reads as TGTGCCAGCAGCCCCAGGGGCGGGGAAAAACTGTTTTTT. The rearrangement joins TRBV11-2 to TRBJ1-4, with D maybe TRBD1 (6 bases). Germline CDR1 and CDR2: SGHAT and FQNNGV. This CDR3 region has 13 residues. Trimming took 5 bases from V and 8 from J, leaving 12 bases between them.

V and J are TRBV14 and TRBJ1-1, with D unclear. Per germline, CDR1 SGHDN and CDR2 FVKESK. This CDR3 is 15 amino acids long. V was pared by 1 base and J by 1 base, with 10 bases between. The CDR3 nucleotides are TGTGCCAGCAGCCAAGTCTTAAGGAGGAACACTGAAGCTTTCTTT. It is translated as CASSQVLRRNTEAFF. The full variable domain, its missing parts supplied by reference TRBV14 and TRBJ1-1, is EAGVTQFPSHSVIEKGQTVTLRCDPISGHDNLYWYRRVMGKEIKFLLHFVKESKQDESGMPNNRFLAERTGGTYSTLKVQPAELEDSGVYFCASSQVLRRNTEAFFGQGTRLTVV.

The chain carries TRBV10-3 and TRBJ2-7; D perhaps matches TRBD1 (6 bases). The CDR3 has 14 residues. Germline-derived CDR1 and CDR2 are ENHRY and SYGVKD. The ends were cut back, 4 bases at V and 1 base at J, with 11 bases in the middle. The CDR3 region is CAISAGDRSYEQYF. The CDR3 nucleotides are TGTGCCATCAGTGCAGGTGACAGGTCCTACGAGCAGTACTTC.

This clone was counted once. This chain links TRBV5-6 with TRBJ2-7, with D perhaps TRBD1 (6 bases). This CDR3 region has 15 residues. The germline gives CDR1 SGHDT, CDR2 YYEEEE. Trimming shortened V by 4 bases and J by 1 base, and 15 bases separated the two germline ends. The CDR3 DNA follows: TGTGCCAGCAGCAAGGGACATAGTGGTTCCTACGAGCAGTACTTC. Translation gives CASSKGHSGSYEQYF.

V and J are TRBV7-2 and TRBJ1-5; the match to TRBD1 covers 7 bases. Germline V CDR1 and CDR2: SGHTA, FQGNSA. The CDR3 is 16 residues long. With 1 base clipped from V and 2 bases from J, the junction kept 5 bases outside the gene matches. In DNA, the CDR3 is TGTGCCAGCAGCTTAGTGGCAGGGGGAGGCAATCAGCCCCAGCATTTT. Protein sequence: CASSLVAGGGNQPQHF.

This clone has only a few counts. The chain recombines TRBV7-2 with TRBJ2-7, with 10 bases that match TRBD1. Germline lookup yields CDR1 SGHTA and CDR2 FQGNSA. The CDR3 runs to 14 residues. V was clipped by 5 bases and J by 3 bases; unmatched bases: 4. DNA for the CDR3: TGTGCCAGCAGCCCCGGGACAGGGGTCTACGAGCAGTACTTC. Translation: CASSPGTGVYEQYF. The full variable domain, completed using reference TRBV7-2 and TRBJ2-7, is GAGVSQSPSNKVTEKGKDVELRCDPISGHTALYWYRQSLGQGLEFLIYFQGNSAPDKSGLPSDRFSAERTGGSVSTLTIQRTQQEDSAVYLCASSPGTGVYEQYFGPGTRLTVT.

The V call is TRBV5-8, the J call TRBJ2-7, with 10 nucleotides matching TRBD1. Germline assignment: CDR1 SGHTS and CDR2 YDEGEE. The CDR3 has 12 residues. The V segment lost 4 bases and the J segment 12 bases; nucleotides outside the gene matches: 7. The DNA for the CDR3 is TGTGCCAGCAGCCCCCTTGACAGGGGGCTGTACTTC. It is translated as CASSPLDRGLYF.